The clone carrying this TCR beta chain occurred a few times. This entry belongs to a study of blood T cell repertoires in COVID-19. Looking at the study overall: Some COVID-19 samples were acute and others convalescent; all came from the United States, Italy and Spain. PBMCs, B-cell-depleted T cells, or T cells provided the cDNA or gDNA that made up the material.

The germline gives CDR1 MNHEY, CDR2 SVGAGI. The CDR3 has 16 amino acids. The V gene end was trimmed by 4 bases and the J gene end by 7 bases; junction bases not matched to a gene: 10. Sequencing used immunoSEQ multiplex PCR; TCRdb keeps in-frame clones, though not all of them. Of 200,000 to 300,000 clones in the sample, approximately 84% are singletons; the top ten hold approximately 1.9%. The sequence was obtained from an elderly woman with acute or convalescent COVID-19. Sequenced input: peripheral blood. The chain links TRBV6-5 to TRBJ2-2, with 9 nucleotides matching TRBD1. The CDR3 coding sequence is TGTGCCAGCAGTTCCGGGACAGGGACTCGAGGCGGGGAGCTGTTTTTT. Amino acid sequence: CASSSGTGTRGGELFF.